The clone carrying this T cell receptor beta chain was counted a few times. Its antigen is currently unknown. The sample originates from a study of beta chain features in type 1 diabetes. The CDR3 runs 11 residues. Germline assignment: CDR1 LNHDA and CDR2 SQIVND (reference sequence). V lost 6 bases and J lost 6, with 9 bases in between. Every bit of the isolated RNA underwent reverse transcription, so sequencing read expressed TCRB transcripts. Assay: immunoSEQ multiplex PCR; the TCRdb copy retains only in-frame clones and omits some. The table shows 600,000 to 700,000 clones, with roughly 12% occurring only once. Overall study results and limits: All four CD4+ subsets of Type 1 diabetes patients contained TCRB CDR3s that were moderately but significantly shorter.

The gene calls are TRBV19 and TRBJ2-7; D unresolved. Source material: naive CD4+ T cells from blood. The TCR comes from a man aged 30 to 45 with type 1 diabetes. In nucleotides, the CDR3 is TGTGCCAGTAGCGGCCGTGGCGAGCAGTACTTC. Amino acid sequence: CASSGRGEQYF.